The subject of this entry is one TCR beta chain. Its cognate antigen is unknown. Sequencing used immunoSEQ multiplex PCR; TCRdb keeps in-frame clones, though not all of them. This table has about 97,000 clones, 80% to 95% appearing once. These data are taken from a study of siplizumab effects on memory and regulatory T cells. The CDR3 loop spans 18 amino acids. With 5 bases clipped from V and 2 bases from J, the junction kept 17 bases outside the gene matches. Germline values: CDR1 LNHNV, CDR2 YYDKDF (reference sequence). Notes on the study in general: Proof of suppressive function in proliferating Tregs from siplizumab cultures was not established. Researchers could not give a naive or memory phenotype to roughly 80-95% of proliferating CD4+ or CD8+ clones. The alloreactive clones that mapped to unstimulated subsets made up only a minor fraction. Alloreactive sequences traceable to unstimulated CD4+ memory cells were significantly reduced by siplizumab.

The chain links TRBV15 to TRBJ1-2; 7 nucleotides match TRBD1. Input material: non-Treg CD4+ T cells sorted from blood. This sequence was found in a human donor in good health. The CDR3 nucleotides are TGTGCCACCAGCCCCAGAGGTACGACAGGGCCTCCAAACTATGGCTACACCTTC. Protein: CATSPRGTTGPPNYGYTF. The whole variable domain, remainder taken from reference TRBV15 and TRBJ1-2, is DAMVIQNPRYQVTQFGKPVTLSCSQTLNHNVMYWYQQKSSQAPKLLFHYYDKDFNNEADTPDNFQSRRPNTSFCFLDIRSPGLGDTAMYLCATSPRGTTGPPNYGYTFGSGTRLTVV.